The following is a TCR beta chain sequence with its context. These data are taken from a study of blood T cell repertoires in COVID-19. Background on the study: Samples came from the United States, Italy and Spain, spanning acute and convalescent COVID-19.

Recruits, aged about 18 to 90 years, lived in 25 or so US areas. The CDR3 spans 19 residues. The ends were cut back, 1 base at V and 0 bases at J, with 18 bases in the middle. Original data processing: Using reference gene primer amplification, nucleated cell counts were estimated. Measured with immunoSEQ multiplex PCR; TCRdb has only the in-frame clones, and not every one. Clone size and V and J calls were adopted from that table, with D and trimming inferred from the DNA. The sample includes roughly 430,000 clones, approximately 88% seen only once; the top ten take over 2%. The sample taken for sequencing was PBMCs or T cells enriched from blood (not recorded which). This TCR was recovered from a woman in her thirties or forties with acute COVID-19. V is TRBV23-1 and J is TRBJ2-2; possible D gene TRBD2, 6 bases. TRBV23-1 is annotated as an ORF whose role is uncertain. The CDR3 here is CASSQFRREQFANTGELFF. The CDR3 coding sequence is TGCGCCAGCAGTCAATTTCGTCGGGAGCAATTCGCGAACACCGGGGAGCTGTTTTTT.